The 25 T cell receptor beta chains below were found in one sample sequenced in a study of blood T cell repertoires in COVID-19. Profiled with immunoSEQ multiplex PCR; TCRdb holds only in-frame clones, not every one. This sample has tens of thousands of clones, with approximately 88% found just once. Sequenced material: peripheral blood. These receptors originate from a middle-aged man with COVID-19, enrolled during active disease.

This clone was counted a single time. J is TRBJ2-1 and V is TRBV5-1; 10 bases line up with TRBD2. The V and J ends lost 1 base and 7 bases, in that order; junction bases with no gene match: 11. The CDR3 has 17 amino acids. Germline V gene lookup returns CDR1 SGHRS and CDR2 YFSETQ. The CDR3 region is CASSLTILAGSGNEQFF. As DNA, the CDR3 is TGCGCCAGCAGCTTGACCATACTAGCGGGATCCGGTAATGAGCAGTTCTTC.

The V call is TRBV28, the J call TRBJ2-2; tentative D call: TRBD2 (5 bases). Trimming left V 6 bases short and J 4 bases short, with 18 bases between. Germline-derived CDR1 and CDR2 are MDHEN and SYDVKM. The CDR3 has 16 amino acids. CDR3: CASSPREGHGTGELFF. The DNA for the CDR3 is TGTGCCAGCAGCCCGAGAGAGGGCCATGGCACCGGGGAGCTGTTTTTT.

This clone showed up just once. The V gene is TRBV30, the J gene TRBJ2-6; no clear D gene. The V gene's germline CDR1 is GTSNPN and CDR2 SVGIG (reference sequence). The V and J ends lost 1 base and 9 bases respectively, with 7 bases between them. This CDR3 spans 12 amino acids. CDR3 in DNA: TGTGCCTGGAGTGGAGCCCTCAACGTCCTGACTTTC. Protein: CAWSGALNVLTF.

V usage is TRBV4-1 and J usage is TRBJ2-1; a possible D gene is TRBD1 (5 bases). Germline lookup yields CDR1 MGHRA and CDR2 YSYEKL. V lost 0 bases to trimming and J lost 5 bases, with 14 bases between them. The CDR3 has 16 residues. CDR3 sequence: CASSQEATGANNEQFF. CDR3 nucleotides: TGCGCCAGCAGCCAAGAGGCGACTGGGGCGAACAATGAGCAGTTCTTC.

This clone has only one observation. The chain couples TRBV2 to TRBJ1-6; 7 nucleotides line up with TRBD1. Germline assignment: CDR1 SNHLY and CDR2 FYNNEI. CDR3 length: 16 residues. Trimming removed 6 bases from V and 8 bases from J; junction bases left unmatched: 13. The CDR3 sequence: CASSDRVGPVDSPLHF. The CDR3 DNA sequence: TGTGCCAGCAGCGACAGGGTAGGGCCAGTGGATTCACCCCTCCACTTT.

V is TRBV6-2 or TRBV6-3 and J is TRBJ2-3, with D uncertain. Per the germline V gene, CDR1 is MNHEY and CDR2 is SVGEGT. The CDR3 runs 13 residues. Trimming took off 4 bases at V and 3 bases at J, with 8 bases between the two ends. CDR3 bases: TGTGCCAGCAGTTCCACGAGAACAGATACGCAGTATTTT. It translates to CASSSTRTDTQYF.

This clone has just one count. In DNA, the CDR3 is TGTGCCAGCAGCGATGGTAGGGCCGAGGGTAACTATGGCTACACCTTC. Translation gives CASSDGRAEGNYGYTF. V usage is TRBV11-3 and J usage is TRBJ1-2; D is unclear. Per germline, CDR1 SGHNT and CDR2 YENEEA. The length of the CDR3 is 16 residues. V lost 5 bases to trimming and J lost 1 base, with 17 bases between them.

V usage is TRBV6-5 and J usage is TRBJ2-3, with D possibly matching TRBD2 (6 bases). Germline-derived CDR1 and CDR2 are MNHEY and SVGAGI. The length of the CDR3 is 12 residues. With 5 bases removed from V and 12 bases from J, the gap between germline ends came to 15 bases. The CDR3 DNA reads as TGTGCCAGCAGTACTCCCGGGACTCCTCAGTATTTT. It is translated as CASSTPGTPQYF.

The gene calls are TRBV19 and TRBJ1-5; TRBD1 aligns across 8 bases. V lost 6 bases and J lost 5; bases outside the gene matches: 6. The CDR3 runs to 14 residues. CDR1 LNHDA and CDR2 SQIVND come from the germline V gene (reference sequence). CDR3 DNA sequence: TGTGCCAGTAGCCTCGGACAGGGCCATCAGCCCCAGCATTTT. This translates into CASSLGQGHQPQHF.

The rearrangement uses TRBV5-1 and TRBJ2-7; the D gene is possibly TRBD1 (6 bases). V shed 4 bases and J shed 4 bases, with 18 bases lying between them. The CDR3 runs 15 residues. In germline, CDR1 is SGHRS, CDR2 YFSETQ. The CDR3 coding sequence is TGCGCCAGCAGCGAAGTACCGGACAGCGTATACGAGCAGTACTTC. Its translation is CASSEVPDSVYEQYF.

V and J are TRBV24-1 and TRBJ2-1; 11 bases agree with TRBD2. The CDR3 is 13 amino acids. The germline gives CDR1 KGHDR, CDR2 SFDVKD. Germline trimming cut 9 bases from V and 4 bases from J; bases unmatched to any gene: 1. CDR3 DNA: TGTGCCACCGGGACTAGCGGATACAATGAGCAGTTCTTC. Translation: CATGTSGYNEQFF.

The CDR3 loop reads CASSPQEWGSNEKLFF. The CDR3 nucleotides are TGTGCCAGCAGCCCACAGGAGTGGGGCTCTAATGAAAAACTGTTTTTT. This chain uses TRBV3-1 (or the pseudogene TRBV3-2) with TRBJ1-4; the D gene is possibly TRBD1 (5 bases). The V gene lost 4 bases and the J gene lost 3 bases, with 15 bases spanning the gap. CDR1 is LGHDT, CDR2 YNNKEL, per germline (reference sequence). This CDR3 comprises 16 residues.

The J gene is TRBJ2-7, the V gene TRBV11-2; 14 bases line up with TRBD2. This CDR3 region has 17 residues. The V gene's germline CDR1 is SGHAT and CDR2 FQNNGV. The J segment lost 0 bases and the V segment lost 6 bases, leaving 7 bases of the junction unmatched. CDR3 bases: TGTGCCAGCAGGGCTGGACTAGCGGGGGGTTCCTCCTACGAGCAGTACTTC. It translates to CASRAGLAGGSSYEQYF.

The chain recombines TRBV19 with TRBJ2-7; TRBD1 might be the D (6 bases). The CDR3 contains 14 residues. CDR1 is LNHDA, CDR2 SQIVND, per germline (reference sequence). The germline V and J ends were trimmed by 4 bases and 7 bases, with 17 bases remaining between them. CDR3 in amino acids: CASSTGHSPGEQYF. CDR3 DNA sequence: TGTGCCAGTAGTACGGGACATTCTCCGGGGGAGCAGTACTTC.

The genes are TRBV28 and TRBJ1-4, with TRBD1 matching 8 bases. The CDR3 consists of 16 residues. Germline loops: CDR1 MDHEN, CDR2 SYDVKM. Germline trimming cut 3 bases from V and 7 bases from J; bases unmatched to any gene: 10. The CDR3, as DNA: TGTGCCAGCAGTTTCCGGGACAGGAGAAAAGGTGAAAAACTGTTTTTT. Translating gives CASSFRDRRKGEKLFF.

This chain joins TRBV25-1 and TRBJ2-3, with a tentative D call TRBD2 (5 bases). Germline CDR1 MGHDK, CDR2 SYGVNS. The V end lost 4 bases, the J end lost 1 base, and 15 bases lay between the germline ends. The CDR3 is 16 residues long. The CDR3 is CASSATGSTRTDTQYF. For the CDR3, the DNA is TGTGCCAGCAGTGCAACGGGGTCTACGCGCACAGATACGCAGTATTTT.

The chain combines TRBV5-5 with TRBJ2-7; tentative D call: TRBD1 (6 bases). Trimming removed 4 bases from V and 4 bases from J, with 12 bases in between. The CDR3 length is 13 residues. Germline loops: CDR1 SGHKS, CDR2 YYEKEE (reference sequence). CDR3 region: CASSLDRYYEQYF. The DNA for the CDR3 is TGTGCCAGCAGCCTGGACAGATATTACGAGCAGTACTTC.

The V call is TRBV6-5, the J call TRBJ2-3; TRBD2 aligns across 8 bases. J lost 7 bases, V lost 5 bases, and 8 bases had no gene match. This CDR3 contains 14 residues. Germline assignment: CDR1 MNHEY and CDR2 SVGAGI. The CDR3 here is CASSRGGPQNTQYF. CDR3 sequence (DNA): TGTGCCAGCAGTCGGGGGGGACCACAAAATACGCAGTATTTT.

The chain couples TRBV5-8 to TRBJ2-2; D call uncertain. This CDR3 contains 15 residues. CDR1 and CDR2 (germline): SGHTS, YDEGEE. The ends were cut back, 0 bases at V and 4 bases at J, with 10 bases in the middle. The DNA of the CDR3 is TGTGCCAGCAGCTTGGCCACGGTTGGCACCGGGGAGCTGTTTTTT. Its translation is CASSLATVGTGELFF.

The J gene is TRBJ2-7, the V gene TRBV6-2 or TRBV6-3; 8 nucleotides match TRBD2. Germline-derived CDR1 and CDR2 are MNHEY and SVGEGT. The CDR3 sequence is 14 residues long. J gave up 5 bases and V 5 bases, and 8 bases lay outside the gene matches. The CDR3 DNA reads TGTGCCAGCAGTCCCGGGGGAGCGGGGGACGAGCAGTACTTC. It translates to CASSPGGAGDEQYF.

This chain joins TRBV19 and TRBJ2-3; 8 bases line up with TRBD1. The germline V gene encodes CDR1 LNHDA and CDR2 SQIVND (reference sequence). After removal of 1 base from V and 3 bases from J, the junction contained 9 bases not matched to a gene. The CDR3 spans 17 residues. CDR3 residues: CASSIVLTGVRTDTQYF. The CDR3 region has the DNA TGTGCCAGTAGTATAGTCCTGACAGGGGTAAGGACAGATACGCAGTATTTT.

The J gene is TRBJ2-7, the V gene TRBV19; D is perhaps TRBD1 (6 bases). The CDR3 sequence is 15 residues long. Germline CDR1 LNHDA, CDR2 SQIVND (reference sequence). The ends were cut back, 1 base at V and 6 bases at J, with 16 bases in the middle. CDR3 residues: CASSIAAGAAAEQYF. CDR3 nucleotide sequence: TGTGCCAGTAGTATAGCCGCAGGGGCGGCCGCCGAGCAGTACTTC.

The V call is TRBV7-9, the J call TRBJ2-5; D perhaps matches TRBD2 (6 bases). The CDR3 is made up of 14 amino acids. Germline V gene lookup returns CDR1 SEHNR and CDR2 FQNEAQ (reference sequence). V lost 2 bases, J lost 4 bases, and 11 bases lay in between. The CDR3 DNA is TGTGCCAGCAGCTTATTCGGCGGGGCAGAGACCCAGTACTTC. Residues: CASSLFGGAETQYF.

The chain links TRBV5-8 to TRBJ2-4; D unresolved. V lost 4 bases to trimming and J lost 0 bases, with 8 bases between them. Germline V gene lookup returns CDR1 SGHTS and CDR2 YDEGEE. The CDR3 extends over 14 amino acids. CDR3 DNA sequence: TGTGCCAGCAGCCACAGAGTAGCCAAAAACATTCAGTACTTC. Protein product: CASSHRVAKNIQYF.

The J gene is TRBJ1-6, the V gene TRBV30; no definite D call. V lost 2 bases and J 10 bases, leaving 15 bases between the germline ends. The CDR3 totals 14 residues. CDR1 is GTSNPN, CDR2 SVGIG, per germline (reference sequence). CDR3 residues: CAWSIWAELSPLHF. DNA for the CDR3: TGTGCCTGGAGTATTTGGGCAGAATTATCACCCCTCCACTTT.